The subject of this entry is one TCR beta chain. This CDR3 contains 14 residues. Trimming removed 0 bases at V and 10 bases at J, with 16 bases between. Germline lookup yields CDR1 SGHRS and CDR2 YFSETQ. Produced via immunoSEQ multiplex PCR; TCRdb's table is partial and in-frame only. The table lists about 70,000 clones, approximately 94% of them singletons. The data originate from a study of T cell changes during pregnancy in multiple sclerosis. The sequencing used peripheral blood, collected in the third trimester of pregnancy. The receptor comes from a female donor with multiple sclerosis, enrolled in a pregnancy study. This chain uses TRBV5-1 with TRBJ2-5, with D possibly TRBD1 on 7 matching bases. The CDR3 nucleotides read TGCGCCAGCAGCTTGGCCTTCCAGGGGGGTGGCCAGTACTTC. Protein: CASSLAFQGGGQYF.